The subject of this entry is one TCR beta chain. As yet, its antigen is unknown. Looked up from germline, CDR1 is SQVTM and CDR2 is ANQGSEA. The CDR3 consists of 15 residues. With V trimmed by 1 base and J by 8 bases, 10 bases remained unmatched. This sample stems from a study of OX40 agonist ivuxolimab in advanced cancers. Study-level background: The mean age was roughly 60 years, ranging from 23 to 79, with around four fifths of participants male. The study reported partial responses in three patients: one hepatocellular carcinoma, two cutaneous melanoma.

Assay: immunoSEQ multiplex PCR; the TCRdb copy retains only in-frame clones and omits some. This sample carries 50,000 or so clones, about 89% of them seen once, and the ten largest clones take about a third. Study-level findings and limits: The CD4+ and CD8+ T cells in the blood had expanded clonally by week 6 at 0.1 to 3.0 mg/kg.

The chain carries TRBV29-1 and TRBJ2-1; 8 nucleotides agree with TRBD2. The receptor was derived from an adult with an advanced solid tumor such as melanoma, head and neck, liver or kidney cancer. The specimen comprised CD4+ or CD8+ T cells sorted from blood, sampled in a trial of the OX40 agonist ivuxolimab. As DNA, the CDR3 is TGCAGCGTTGAAGGGTCTAACGGGGGGGCGGATGAGCAGTTCTTC. This gives the protein CSVEGSNGGADEQFF.